This TCR beta chain was sequenced during a study of vaccination effects on CD4 cells after COVID-19. Study outcomes and limitations: At late timepoints after vaccination, vaccine- and infection-induced clones shrank markedly. Relatively few convalescent patients took part in the study, which had no early post-infection timepoints.

Assay used: immunoSEQ multiplex PCR; TCRdb lists only in-frame clones, some missing. The sample contains tens of thousands of clones, under 85% of which appear only once. Sequencing in the ViraFEST assay came after antigen-specific CD4+ T cells had been expanded with viral peptide pools, which were used to stimulate PBMC. Culture proceeded for 9 to 11 days, and CD4+ T cells were then isolated. According to the study, vaccine recipients showed no prior SARS-CoV-2 infection and negative nucleocapsid antibodies. Half the medium was replaced with IL-2 medium on days 3 and 7. The CDR3 sequence is 15 residues long. Trimming took 3 bases from V and 5 from J; bases not matched to a gene: 8. CDR1 and CDR2 from the germline V gene are LNHDA and SQIVND (reference sequence). In the case of this clone: Its antigen remains unidentified.

The origin of this receptor is a human donor who received a COVID-19 vaccine. The material sequenced was CD4+ T cells from PBMCs cultured with HCoV-NL63 spike peptides, taken before COVID-19 vaccination. The genes are TRBV19 and TRBJ2-5, with 8 bases fitting TRBD1. CDR3 nucleotide sequence: TGTGCCAGTAGTATTCAAGGACAGGGAAGGGAGACCCAGTACTTC. Amino acids: CASSIQGQGRETQYF.